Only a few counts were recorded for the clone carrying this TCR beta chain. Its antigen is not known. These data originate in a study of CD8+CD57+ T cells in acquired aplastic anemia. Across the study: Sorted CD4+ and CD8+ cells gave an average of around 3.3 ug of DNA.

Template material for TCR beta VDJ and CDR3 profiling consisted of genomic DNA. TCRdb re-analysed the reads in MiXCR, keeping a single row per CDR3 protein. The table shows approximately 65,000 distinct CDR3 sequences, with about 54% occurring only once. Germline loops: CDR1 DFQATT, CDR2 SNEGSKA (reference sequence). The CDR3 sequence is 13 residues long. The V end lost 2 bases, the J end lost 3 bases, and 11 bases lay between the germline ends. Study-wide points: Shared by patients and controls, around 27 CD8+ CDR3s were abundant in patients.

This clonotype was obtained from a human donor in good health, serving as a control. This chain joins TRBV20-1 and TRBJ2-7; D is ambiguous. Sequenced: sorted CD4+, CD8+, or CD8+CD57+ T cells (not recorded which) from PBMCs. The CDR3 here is CSARKTGDYEQYF. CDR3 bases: TGCAGTGCTAGAAAGACCGGAGACTACGAGCAGTACTTC.